A selection of T cell receptor beta chains follows, all from one sample in a study of CXCR3-negative and CXCR3-positive naive CD8 T cells. TCRdb reprocessed the 5' RACE reads; each CDR3 protein has one entry and no DNA is given. The table lists some 64,000 distinct CDR3 sequences. The sequenced sample was naive CXCR3+ CD8+ T cells from blood. The source is a human donor in good health. Some clones in this sample may be carry-over from other donors' samples. The CDR3 runs from the conserved cysteine through the conserved F or W.

CASSSPSGGVVYEQYF | TRBJ2-7 | TRBV13
CASSLGGEQYF | TRBJ2-7 | TRBV5-1
CSARDELFPRGSGNTIYF | TRBJ1-3 | TRBV20-1
CASSLEGDLLGGEQFF | TRBJ2-1 | TRBV11-3
CASSSTGYNSPLHF | TRBJ1-6 | TRBV12-3/TRBV12-4
CASSRRRPGSYGYTF | TRBJ1-2 | TRBV4-3
CASSRDGSLAYEQYF | TRBJ2-7 | TRBV4-3
CSVEGGGLVGETQYF | TRBJ2-5 | TRBV29-1
CASSLSLAGAHTDTQYF | TRBJ2-3 | TRBV11-3
CASSLWVVPREQYF | TRBJ2-7 | TRBV5-4
CASSQDIGRFQETQYF | TRBJ2-5 | TRBV14
CASSPAAEQETQYF | TRBJ2-5 | TRBV7-2
CASSTTGFDQPQHF | TRBJ1-5 | TRBV12-3/TRBV12-4
CASSEPGTGLYNEQFF | TRBJ2-1 | TRBV5-1
CSVSLYNEQFF | TRBJ2-1 | TRBV29-1
CASSLRAMKNTEAFF | TRBJ1-1 | TRBV11-2
CSASGRMYSYEQYF | TRBJ2-7 | TRBV20-1
CASSILAITHEQFF | TRBJ2-1 | TRBV19
CASSLRVMRDTQYF | TRBJ2-3 | TRBV2
CASSSQGIQETQYF | TRBJ2-5 | TRBV12-3/TRBV12-4
CASNINSNPPHEQYF | TRBJ2-7 | TRBV7-8
CASLPVRGSYNEQFF | TRBJ2-1 | TRBV28
CASSAPLAGPPYEQYF | TRBJ2-7 | TRBV5-6
CASSYRDRGYEQYF | TRBJ2-7 | TRBV7-2
CASPGLGNEQFF | TRBJ2-1 | TRBV23-1
CASLGTDANPGFGNTIYF | TRBJ1-3 | TRBV12-3/TRBV12-4
CASSIDPKGTEAFF | TRBJ1-1 | TRBV28
CATYRGPADWYGYTF | TRBJ1-2 | TRBV7-9
CASSFGSSYEQYF | TRBJ2-7 | TRBV12-3/TRBV12-4
CATSAGRGPNEQSF | TRBJ2-1 | TRBV15
CAVASGKNTEAFF | TRBJ1-1 | TRBV10-3
CASSLAEAVEQFF | TRBJ2-1 | TRBV7-2
CASSQVHTGKVYTF | TRBJ1-2 | TRBV4-3
CASRRDLYNEQFF | TRBJ2-1 | TRBV7-3
CASSQTTSGGYEQFF | TRBJ2-1 | TRBV4-3
CATSRRTASTDTQYF | TRBJ2-3 | TRBV15
CASSATGSYEQYF | TRBJ2-7 | TRBV7-7
CASSEGQGGTEAFF | TRBJ1-1 | TRBV5-1
CASTILANQPQHF | TRBJ1-5 | TRBV28
CSVRASGAIRETQYF | TRBJ2-5 | TRBV20-1